This TCR beta chain was identified in a study of Ad26.COV2.S vaccination and SARS-CoV-2 variants. The CDR3 has 18 amino acids. Germline CDR1 MDHEN, CDR2 SYDVKM. Trimming at V came to 5 bases and at J to 4 bases, leaving 17 bases not matched to a gene. Only in-frame clones appear in the TCRdb table, and some are missing; sequencing was by immunoSEQ multiplex PCR. The sample lists roughly 500,000 clones; 75% to 90% were seen once. Described treatment: approximately 18 received Ad26.COV2.S at low or high dose, single or two shots; about 5 received placebo; per-sample allocation not given. Specimen acquisition occurred on day 63 following the initial vaccine or placebo injection.

The receptor's source is a person between 18 and 65 years old who received the Ad26.COV2.S COVID-19 vaccine or a placebo. Sequencing used peripheral blood, obtained in a trial of Ad26.COV2.S vaccine versus placebo. The chain combines TRBV28 with TRBJ1-2, with 9 bases that match TRBD1. DNA of the CDR3: TGTGCCAGCAGTCCGTTAGTTCCGGGACAGGGCCCTCCCTATGGCTACACCTTC. Translating it yields CASSPLVPGQGPPYGYTF.